One sample yielded the 27 T cell receptor beta chains listed below, sequenced in a study of T cell responses to AZD1222 COVID-19 vaccine. Only in-frame clones appear in the TCRdb table, and some are missing; sequencing was by immunoSEQ multiplex PCR. The data show over 100,000 clones, about four fifths seen once. Sequenced material: peripheral blood, taken on day 0 of AZD1222 vaccination. The source is an adult in good health.

This clone appeared a single time. This CDR3 reads CASSLTGVNEKLFF. CDR3 DNA: TGTGCCAGCAGTCTTACAGGGGTTAATGAAAAACTGTTTTTT. The chain uses TRBV6-5 and TRBJ1-4; 7 bases are a match to TRBD1. The CDR3 consists of 14 residues. Unmatched junction bases numbered 4, after V lost 5 bases and J lost 4 bases. CDR1 and CDR2 from the germline V gene are MNHEY and SVGAGI.

The chain has TRBV19 and TRBJ1-5; D is undetermined. CDR3 size: 16 residues. Trimming removed 0 bases from V and 1 base from J, with 10 bases in between. In germline, CDR1 is LNHDA, CDR2 SQIVND (reference sequence). Here the CDR3 reads CASSIEIYRSNQPQHF. The CDR3 DNA follows: TGTGCCAGTAGTATAGAGATCTATCGAAGCAATCAGCCCCAGCATTTT.

The rearrangement joins TRBV24-1 to TRBJ2-7, with 7 bases identical to TRBD1. There are 14 residues in the CDR3. Germline V gene lookup returns CDR1 KGHDR and CDR2 SFDVKD. V lost 3 bases and J lost 1; bases outside the gene matches: 2. CDR3 nucleotide sequence: TGTGCCACCAGTGATACAGGGGTTTCCTACGAGCAGTACTTC. As protein: CATSDTGVSYEQYF.

The rearrangement joins TRBV28 to TRBJ1-2; 11 bases map to TRBD1. V trimming: 6 bases; J trimming: 0 bases; junction bases outside the gene matches: 6. Germline loops: CDR1 MDHEN, CDR2 SYDVKM. The length of the CDR3 is 16 residues. Written as DNA, the CDR3 is TGTGCCAGCAGAGGGACAGGGGGTAACCCTAACTATGGCTACACCTTC. Encoded protein: CASRGTGGNPNYGYTF.

This clone was picked up a small number of times. The chain recombines TRBV6-6 with TRBJ1-5; D ambiguous. CDR3 size: 13 residues. Trimming stripped 4 bases from V and 1 base from J, with 5 bases between. The germline CDR1 and CDR2 sequences are MNHNY and SVGAGI (reference sequence). The CDR3: CASSSVSNQPQHF. The CDR3 nucleotides are TGTGCCAGCAGTTCGGTAAGCAATCAGCCCCAGCATTTT.

The chain couples TRBV6-5 to TRBJ2-1; D not resolved. Germline CDR1 and CDR2: MNHEY and SVGAGI. Trimming took off 10 bases at V and 0 bases at J, with 13 bases between the two ends. CDR3 size: 14 residues. CDR3 sequence: CATYSGSSYNEQFF. As DNA, the CDR3 is TGTGCCACCTATTCGGGTTCCTCCTACAATGAGCAGTTCTTC.

The count of this clone is one. The chain combines TRBV28 with TRBJ2-7, with 7 bases fitting TRBD2. Germline trimming cut 6 bases from V and 6 bases from J; bases unmatched to any gene: 5. The CDR3 loop spans 12 amino acids. The germline V gene encodes CDR1 MDHEN and CDR2 SYDVKM. The CDR3 sequence is CASSNGLVEQYF. Written as DNA, the CDR3 is TGTGCCAGCAGCAACGGACTAGTCGAGCAGTACTTC.

This clone was seen only a few times. The chain recombines TRBV28 with TRBJ1-2, with D perhaps matching TRBD1 (6 bases). Germline V CDR1 and CDR2: MDHEN, SYDVKM. The V gene lost 2 bases and the J gene lost 3 bases, with 10 bases spanning the gap. CDR3 length: 14 residues. The CDR3 loop is CASSLGGQYYGYTF. The CDR3, as DNA: TGTGCCAGCAGTTTAGGGGGGCAATACTATGGCTACACCTTC.

J is TRBJ2-1 and V is TRBV2; D gene unclear. Per the germline V gene, CDR1 is SNHLY and CDR2 is FYNNEI. Trimming took off 4 bases at V and 2 bases at J, with 0 bases between the two ends. This CDR3 has 11 amino acids. Here the CDR3 reads CASSAYNEQFF. CDR3 nucleotides: TGTGCCAGCAGTGCCTACAATGAGCAGTTCTTC.

This clone was detected a few times. This chain links TRBV12-3 or TRBV12-4 with TRBJ2-1; no firm D call. Trimming removed 0 bases from V and 8 bases from J, with 5 bases in between. This CDR3 is 12 amino acids long. CDR3 residues: CASSLAGDEQFF. For the CDR3, the DNA is TGTGCCAGCAGTTTAGCAGGTGATGAGCAGTTCTTC.

This clone was seen just once. The chain combines TRBV12-3 or TRBV12-4 with TRBJ1-2, with no clear D. The CDR3 contains 12 residues. The germline V and J ends were trimmed by 7 bases and 2 bases, with 8 bases remaining between them. CDR3 in DNA: TGTGCCAGCAACACAGCCAACTATGGCTACACCTTC. It translates to CASNTANYGYTF.

CDR3 sequence reads: CASRAPGSLNYGYTF. CDR3 DNA sequence: TGTGCCAGCAGAGCTCCAGGTTCCCTTAACTATGGCTACACCTTC. The rearrangement joins TRBV28 to TRBJ1-2; D not certain. This CDR3 has 15 residues. Germline CDR1 and CDR2: MDHEN and SYDVKM. V was shortened by 6 bases and J by 1 base, with 15 bases between the two germline ends.

The V call is TRBV10-3, the J call TRBJ2-3; perhaps TRBD2 as D (7 bases). The V end lost 3 bases, the J end lost 0 bases, and 10 bases lay between the germline ends. The CDR3 consists of 15 residues. In germline, CDR1 is ENHRY, CDR2 SYGVKD. The CDR3, as DNA: TGTGCCATCAGTGACAGGGGAGGGAGCACAGATACGCAGTATTTT. It yields the protein CAISDRGGSTDTQYF.

The CDR3 is CASSPVLQGEAFF. CDR3 coding DNA: TGTGCCAGCAGTCCTGTATTACAGGGTGAAGCTTTCTTT. The chain uses TRBV12-3 or TRBV12-4 and TRBJ1-1; D may be TRBD1 (6 bases). The CDR3 contains 13 residues. Trimming pared 5 bases from V and 7 bases from J, leaving 14 bases between.

This chain connects TRBV7-8 to TRBJ2-1; 7 bases map to TRBD1. Germline V lookup: CDR1 SGHVS, CDR2 FQNEAQ. Losses at the gene ends were 5 bases for V and 2 bases for J; bases not matched to a gene: 6. The length of the CDR3 is 15 residues. The CDR3 DNA reads TGTGCCAGCAGCCGAGACGGACAGGCCTACAATGAGCAGTTCTTC. This codes for CASSRDGQAYNEQFF.

The rearrangement links TRBV9 to TRBJ2-6; 9 nucleotides agree with TRBD1. The CDR3 is 16 amino acids. V was clipped by 6 bases and J by 4 bases; unmatched bases: 8. CDR1 and CDR2 (germline): SGDLS, YYNGEE. The CDR3 protein is CASTRDRVVGANVLTF. For the CDR3, the DNA is TGTGCCAGCACCCGGGACAGGGTGGTAGGGGCCAACGTCCTGACTTTC. The full variable domain, with the rest looked up from reference TRBV9 and TRBJ2-6, is DSGVTQTPKHLITATGQRVTLRCSPRSGDLSVYWYQQSLDQGLQFLIQYYNGEERAKGNILERFSAQQFPDLHSELNLSSLELGDSALYFCASTRDRVVGANVLTFGAGSRLTVL.

The chain couples TRBV30 to TRBJ1-5; no clear D gene. The germline V and J ends were trimmed by 5 bases and 1 base, with 9 bases remaining between them. The germline CDR1 and CDR2 sequences are GTSNPN and SVGIG (reference sequence). The CDR3 runs 13 residues. This CDR3 reads CAWDADSNQPQHF. The CDR3 region has the DNA TGTGCCTGGGACGCGGACAGCAATCAGCCCCAGCATTTT.

The chain recombines TRBV5-1 with TRBJ1-4; possible D gene TRBD1, 6 bases. The CDR3 totals 15 residues. V was trimmed by 3 bases and J by 5 bases, leaving 14 bases between them. Germline lookup yields CDR1 SGHRS and CDR2 YFSETQ. In DNA, the CDR3 is TGCGCCAGCAGCTATAGGGGGATGGGGAATGAAAAACTGTTTTTT. Its translation: CASSYRGMGNEKLFF.

This chain links TRBV27 with TRBJ2-5; TRBD2 agrees at 8 bases. Germline CDR1 reads MNHEY; CDR2 reads SMNVEV (reference sequence). The CDR3 has 15 residues. V gave up 7 bases and J gave up 5 bases; unmatched junction bases: 12. The CDR3 spells CASTRNGLAGETQYF. The CDR3 DNA follows: TGTGCCAGCACCCGAAACGGACTAGCCGGGGAGACCCAGTACTTC.

The chain links TRBV6-5 to TRBJ2-5; the D gene is possibly TRBD1 (6 bases). The V end lost 6 bases, the J end lost 5 bases, and 7 bases lay between the germline ends. The CDR3 totals 11 residues. CDR1 and CDR2 (germline): MNHEY, SVGAGI. The CDR3 bases are TGTGCCAGCAGAACAGGGGAGACCCAGTACTTC. It encodes CASRTGETQYF.

The chain is built from TRBV18 and TRBJ1-5, with D hard to call. CDR1 is KGHSH, CDR2 LQKENI, per germline. Trimming removed 3 bases at V and 6 bases at J, with 15 bases between. This CDR3 comprises 15 residues. CDR3 protein: CASSPQNSQAQPQHF. The CDR3, as DNA: TGTGCCAGCTCACCCCAGAACTCCCAGGCTCAGCCCCAGCATTTT.

The rearrangement uses TRBV5-1 and TRBJ2-7; the D gene is possibly TRBD2 (5 bases). The germline V gene has CDR1 SGHRS and CDR2 YFSETQ. V was clipped by 0 bases and J by 2 bases, with 9 bases between them. The CDR3 contains 14 residues. The CDR3 sequence is CASSLAAGTYEQYF. The CDR3 coding sequence is TGCGCCAGCAGCTTGGCCGCCGGGACCTACGAGCAGTACTTC.

In DNA form, the CDR3 reads TGTGCCAGCATTTCGGGCCTGGTCAATGAGCAGTTCTTC. Amino acids: CASISGLVNEQFF. The V and J genes are TRBV7-2 and TRBJ2-1; no clear D gene. Germline CDR1 and CDR2: SGHTA and FQGNSA. The V gene lost 7 bases and the J gene lost 6 bases, with 13 bases spanning the gap. There are 13 residues in the CDR3.

The chain employs TRBV28 and TRBJ2-4; D perhaps matches TRBD1 (6 bases). The germline V and J ends were trimmed by 6 bases and 0 bases, with 12 bases remaining between them. CDR1 and CDR2 (germline): MDHEN, SYDVKM. The CDR3 extends over 15 amino acids. The CDR3 region has the DNA TGTGCCAGCAGGGGTGGGGGCCTAGCCAAAAACATTCAGTACTTC. Translation gives CASRGGGLAKNIQYF.

The chain recombines TRBV5-4 with TRBJ1-2, with D uncertain. Between the trimmed V and J ends, which lost 4 bases and 4 bases, there was a span of 20 bases. Germline CDR1 reads SGHNT; CDR2 reads YYREEE (reference sequence). The CDR3 is 16 residues long. In DNA, the CDR3 is TGTGCCAGCAGCCCTGCAGGAGGAGGGCTTTTCTATGGCTACACCTTC. It yields the protein CASSPAGGGLFYGYTF.

The chain joins TRBV10-3 to TRBJ2-2; 7 nucleotides agree with TRBD1. The CDR3 is made up of 14 amino acids. J lost 6 bases, V lost 3 bases, and 4 bases had no gene match. CDR1 and CDR2 (germline): ENHRY, SYGVKD. The CDR3: CAISERGQAGELFF. The CDR3 region has the DNA TGTGCCATCAGTGAAAGGGGGCAGGCCGGGGAGCTGTTTTTT.

The chain carries TRBV28 and TRBJ2-1; D is uncertain. CDR1 is MDHEN and CDR2 is SYDVKM in the germline V gene. This CDR3 is built from 14 residues. Trimming pared 2 bases from V and 5 bases from J, leaving 10 bases between. CDR3 sequence (DNA): TGTGCCAGCAGTTTAAACCCCCCTAACAATGAGCAGTTCTTC. This codes for CASSLNPPNNEQFF.